What follows describes a single T cell receptor (beta chain). Libraries were prepared by immunoSEQ multiplex PCR; TCRdb keeps only in-frame clonotypes and omits some of them. The sample has about 75,000 clones, 80% to 90% seen once; the top ten hold 2.1%. The data derive from a study of T cell clones after liver transplantation. CDR3 size: 14 residues. Germline values: CDR1 SGDLS, CDR2 YYNGEE. The V and J ends lost 1 base and 8 bases respectively, with 13 bases between them. The source material was CD4+ T cells from blood, sampled 48 months after liver transplant. The rearrangement uses TRBV9 and TRBJ2-1; D remains unclear. This clonotype originated in a human patient who received a liver transplant. The graft donor may be the source of some T cells. In nucleotides, the CDR3 is TGTGCCAGCAGCGTAAACTCAAGGTCCCATGAGCAGTTCTTC. Translating gives CASSVNSRSHEQFF.